These T cell receptor beta chains were read from a single sample in a study of blood T cells in healthy people across ages. Each CDR3 protein is one row after TCRdb ran MiXCR on the 5' RACE reads. The sample lists around 700,000 distinct CDR3 sequences, roughly 25% occurring once. These sequences were also reported in another study, on T cells of mothers and their children.

The specimen sequenced was blood. Receptor source: a boy under 18 in good health. Each CDR3 is given with its conserved first and last residue. D genes are given only for firm matches. Size is omitted from some rows. Given values are once, few, many or a class for expanded clones.

clone_size	d_call	j_call	v_call	cdr3_nt	cdr3_aa
NA	NA	TRBJ2-1	TRBV7-3	TGTGCCAGCAGCTTAGGGATAGCCTCCTACAATGAGCAGTTCTTC	CASSLGIASYNEQFF
NA	TRBD1	TRBJ1-2	TRBV12-3/TRBV12-4	TGTGCCAGCAGTCCATCCCTGGGACAGAGTCACTATGGCTACACCTTC	CASSPSLGQSHYGYTF
NA	NA	TRBJ2-7	TRBV7-9	TGTGCCAGCAGCCCCGAGGCGGGACCCTACGAGCAGTACTTC	CASSPEAGPYEQYF
NA	TRBD2	TRBJ2-2	TRBV9	TGTGCCAGCAGCGTTGCGGCGGGAGGTGCCGGGGAGCTGTTTTTT	CASSVAAGGAGELFF
NA	NA	TRBJ2-7	TRBV10-2	TGCGCCAGCACCCGGACTGGGGACGAGCAGTACTTC	CASTRTGDEQYF
few	NA	TRBJ1-2	TRBV7-2	TGTGCCAGCAGCTTTAAGGGGACTCTCACTGGCAACGGCGACACCTTC	CASSFKGTLTGNGDTF
NA	NA	TRBJ1-1	TRBV29-1	TGCAGCGCCAGGCCAGGCCCTGTCGACACTGAAGCTTTCTTT	CSARPGPVDTEAFF
NA	NA	TRBJ2-5	TRBV20-1	TGCAGTGCTAGGTCTTTGACTAGTGGGGAAGAGACCCAGTACTTC	CSARSLTSGEETQYF
NA	TRBD2	TRBJ2-3	TRBV19	TGTGCCAGTAGTACGAGGACTAGCGGGAGCACAGATACGCAGTATTTT	CASSTRTSGSTDTQYF
NA	NA	TRBJ2-6	TRBV9	TGTGCCAGCAGCCCCGACCCCATACTACAGGGAAGGGTCCTGACTTTC	CASSPDPILQGRVLTF
few	NA	TRBJ1-2	TRBV5-6	TGTGCCAGCAGTTATACAGGGTATGGCTACACCTTC	CASSYTGYGYTF
many	NA	TRBJ2-7	TRBV3-1	TGTGCCAGCAGCCAAGGATCCTACGAGCAGTACTTC	CASSQGSYEQYF
few	NA	TRBJ2-5	TRBV2	TGTGCCAGCAGTGGCGGGAAGTCCTGGGAGCAGTACTTC	CASSGGKSWEQYF